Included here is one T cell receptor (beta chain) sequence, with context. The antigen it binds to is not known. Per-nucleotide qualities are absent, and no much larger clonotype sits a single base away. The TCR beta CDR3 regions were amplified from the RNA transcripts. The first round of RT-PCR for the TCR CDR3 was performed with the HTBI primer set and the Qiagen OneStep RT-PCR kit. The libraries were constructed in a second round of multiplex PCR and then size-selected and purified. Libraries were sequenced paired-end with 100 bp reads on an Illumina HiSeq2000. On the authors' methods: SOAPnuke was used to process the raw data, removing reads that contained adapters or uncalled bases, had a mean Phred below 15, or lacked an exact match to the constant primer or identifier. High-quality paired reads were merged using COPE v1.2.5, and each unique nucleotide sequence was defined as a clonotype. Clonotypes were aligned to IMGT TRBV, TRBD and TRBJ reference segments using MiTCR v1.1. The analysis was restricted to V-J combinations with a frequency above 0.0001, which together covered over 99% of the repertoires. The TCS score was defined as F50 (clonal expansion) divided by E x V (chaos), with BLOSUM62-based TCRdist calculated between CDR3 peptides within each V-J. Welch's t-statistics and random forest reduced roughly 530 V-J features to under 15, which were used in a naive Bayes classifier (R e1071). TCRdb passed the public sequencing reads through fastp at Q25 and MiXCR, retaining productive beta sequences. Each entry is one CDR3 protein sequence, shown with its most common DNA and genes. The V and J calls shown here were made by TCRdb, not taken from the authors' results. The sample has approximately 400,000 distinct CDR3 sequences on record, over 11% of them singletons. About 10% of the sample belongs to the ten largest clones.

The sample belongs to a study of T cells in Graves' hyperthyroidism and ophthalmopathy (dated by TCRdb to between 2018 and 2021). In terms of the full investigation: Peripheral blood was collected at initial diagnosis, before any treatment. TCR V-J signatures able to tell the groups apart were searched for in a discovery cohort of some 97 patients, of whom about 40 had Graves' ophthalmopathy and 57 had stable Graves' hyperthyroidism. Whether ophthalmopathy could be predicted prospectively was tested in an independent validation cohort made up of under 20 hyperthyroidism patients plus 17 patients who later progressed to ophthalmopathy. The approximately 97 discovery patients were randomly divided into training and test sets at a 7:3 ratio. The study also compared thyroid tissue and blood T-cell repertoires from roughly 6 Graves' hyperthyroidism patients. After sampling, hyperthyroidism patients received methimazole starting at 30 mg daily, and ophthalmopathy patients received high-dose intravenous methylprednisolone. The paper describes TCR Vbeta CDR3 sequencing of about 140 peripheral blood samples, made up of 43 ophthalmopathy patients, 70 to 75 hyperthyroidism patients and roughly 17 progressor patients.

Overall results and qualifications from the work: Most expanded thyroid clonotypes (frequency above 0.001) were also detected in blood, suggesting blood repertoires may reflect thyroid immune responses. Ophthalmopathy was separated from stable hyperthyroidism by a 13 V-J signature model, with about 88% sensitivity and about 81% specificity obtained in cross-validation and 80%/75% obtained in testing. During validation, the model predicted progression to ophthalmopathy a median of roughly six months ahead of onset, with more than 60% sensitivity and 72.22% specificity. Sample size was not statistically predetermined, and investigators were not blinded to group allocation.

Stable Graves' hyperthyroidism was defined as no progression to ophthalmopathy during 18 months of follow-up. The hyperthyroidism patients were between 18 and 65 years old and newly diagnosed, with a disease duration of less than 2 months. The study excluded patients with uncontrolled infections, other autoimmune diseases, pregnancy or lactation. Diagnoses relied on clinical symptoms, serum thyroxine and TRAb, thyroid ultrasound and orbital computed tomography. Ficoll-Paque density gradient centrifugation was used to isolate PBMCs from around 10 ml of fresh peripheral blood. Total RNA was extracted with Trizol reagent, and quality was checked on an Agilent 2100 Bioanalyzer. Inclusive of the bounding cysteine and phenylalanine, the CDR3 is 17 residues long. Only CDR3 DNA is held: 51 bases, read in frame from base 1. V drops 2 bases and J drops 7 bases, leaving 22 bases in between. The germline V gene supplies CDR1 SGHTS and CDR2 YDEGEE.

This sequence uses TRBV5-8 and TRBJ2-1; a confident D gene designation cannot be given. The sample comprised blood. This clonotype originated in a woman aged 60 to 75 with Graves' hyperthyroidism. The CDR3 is CASSFRVAAGPRNEQFF. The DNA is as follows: TGTGCCAGCAGCTTCCGTGTCGCGGCAGGACCTCGAAATGAGCAGTTCTTC.